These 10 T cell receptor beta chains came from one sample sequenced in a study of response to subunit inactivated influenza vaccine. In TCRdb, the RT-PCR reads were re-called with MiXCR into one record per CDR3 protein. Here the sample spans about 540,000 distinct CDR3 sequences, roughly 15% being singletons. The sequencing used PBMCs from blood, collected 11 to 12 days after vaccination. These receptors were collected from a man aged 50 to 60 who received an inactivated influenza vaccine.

CDR3 nucleotides: TGCAGTGCTAGTCCCCTAGCGGGAGGTTTTGATACGCAGTATTTT. As protein: CSASPLAGGFDTQYF. The chain has TRBV20-1 and TRBJ2-3; the match to TRBD2 covers 11 bases. The CDR3 is 15 amino acids. CDR1 DFQATT and CDR2 SNEGSKA come from the germline V gene (reference sequence). The V gene end was trimmed by 3 bases and the J gene end by 6 bases; junction bases not matched to a gene: 8.

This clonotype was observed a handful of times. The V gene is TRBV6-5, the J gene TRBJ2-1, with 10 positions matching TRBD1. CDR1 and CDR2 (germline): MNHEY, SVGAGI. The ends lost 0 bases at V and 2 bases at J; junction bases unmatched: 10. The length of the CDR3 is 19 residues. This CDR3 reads CASSYSIGTGVIAYNEQFF. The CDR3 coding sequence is TGTGCCAGCAGTTACTCGATCGGGACAGGGGTAATTGCCTACAATGAGCAGTTCTTC.

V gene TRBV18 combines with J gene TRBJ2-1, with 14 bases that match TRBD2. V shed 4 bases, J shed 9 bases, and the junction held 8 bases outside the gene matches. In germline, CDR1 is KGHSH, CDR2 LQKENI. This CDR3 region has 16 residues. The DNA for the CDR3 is TGTGCCAGCTCACAAGGGACTAGCGGGAGTAGAGGTGAGCAGTTCTTC. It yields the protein CASSQGTSGSRGEQFF. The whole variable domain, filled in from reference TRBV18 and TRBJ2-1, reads NAGVMQNPRHLVRRRGQEARLRCSPMKGHSHVYWYRQLPEEGLKFMVYLQKENIIDESGMPKERFSAEFPKEGPSILRIQQVVRGDSAAYFCASSQGTSGSRGEQFFGPGTRLTVL.

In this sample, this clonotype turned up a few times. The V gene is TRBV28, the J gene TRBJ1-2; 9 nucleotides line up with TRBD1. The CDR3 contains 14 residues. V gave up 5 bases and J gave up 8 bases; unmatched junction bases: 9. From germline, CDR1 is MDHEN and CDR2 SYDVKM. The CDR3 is CASSLGGQGRGYTF. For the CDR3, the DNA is TGTGCCAGCAGTCTAGGGGGACAGGGACGGGGCTACACCTTC.

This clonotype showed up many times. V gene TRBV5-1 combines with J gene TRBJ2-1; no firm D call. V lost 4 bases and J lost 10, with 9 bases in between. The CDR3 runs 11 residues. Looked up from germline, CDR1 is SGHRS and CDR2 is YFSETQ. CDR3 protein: CASSLTQEQFF. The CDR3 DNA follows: TGCGCCAGCAGCCTTACCCAAGAGCAGTTCTTC.

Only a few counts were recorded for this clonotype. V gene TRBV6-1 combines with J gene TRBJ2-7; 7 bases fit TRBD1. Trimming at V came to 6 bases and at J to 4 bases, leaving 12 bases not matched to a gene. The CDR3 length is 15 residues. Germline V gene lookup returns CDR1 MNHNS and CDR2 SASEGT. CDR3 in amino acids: CASSRYFGTAYEQYF. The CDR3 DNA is TGTGCCAGCAGCAGATATTTCGGGACAGCTTACGAGCAGTACTTC.

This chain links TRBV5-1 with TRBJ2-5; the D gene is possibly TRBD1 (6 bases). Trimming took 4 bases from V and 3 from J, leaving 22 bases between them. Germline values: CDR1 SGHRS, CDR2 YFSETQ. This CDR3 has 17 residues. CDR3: CASSLGHRQRAKETQYF. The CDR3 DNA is TGCGCCAGCAGCCTGGGACATCGACAACGGGCGAAAGAGACCCAGTACTTC.

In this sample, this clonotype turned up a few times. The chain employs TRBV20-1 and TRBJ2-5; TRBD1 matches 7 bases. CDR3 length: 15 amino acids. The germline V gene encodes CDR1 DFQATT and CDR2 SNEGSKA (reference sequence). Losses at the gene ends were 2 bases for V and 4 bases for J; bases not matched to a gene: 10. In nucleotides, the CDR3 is TGCAGTGCTAGACCTTACGACAGGGTTGGAGAGACCCAGTACTTC. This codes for CSARPYDRVGETQYF.

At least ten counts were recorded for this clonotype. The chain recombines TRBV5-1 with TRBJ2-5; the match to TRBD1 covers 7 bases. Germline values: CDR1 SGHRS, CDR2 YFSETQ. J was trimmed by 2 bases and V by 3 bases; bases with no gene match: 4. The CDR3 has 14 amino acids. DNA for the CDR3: TGCGCCAGCAGCTCCCGGGACAGTCAAGAGACCCAGTACTTC. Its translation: CASSSRDSQETQYF.

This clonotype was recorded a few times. The CDR3 protein is CASSQDRPGRSTDTQYF. The CDR3 DNA reads as TGTGCCAGCAGCCAAGATCGGCCAGGGAGAAGCACAGATACGCAGTATTTT. The chain has TRBV3-1 and TRBJ2-3, with D perhaps assigned TRBD1 or TRBD2 (5 bases each). Germline assignment: CDR1 LGHDT and CDR2 YNNKEL (reference sequence). This CDR3 is 17 amino acids long. Trimming took 0 bases from V and 0 from J, leaving 13 bases between them.